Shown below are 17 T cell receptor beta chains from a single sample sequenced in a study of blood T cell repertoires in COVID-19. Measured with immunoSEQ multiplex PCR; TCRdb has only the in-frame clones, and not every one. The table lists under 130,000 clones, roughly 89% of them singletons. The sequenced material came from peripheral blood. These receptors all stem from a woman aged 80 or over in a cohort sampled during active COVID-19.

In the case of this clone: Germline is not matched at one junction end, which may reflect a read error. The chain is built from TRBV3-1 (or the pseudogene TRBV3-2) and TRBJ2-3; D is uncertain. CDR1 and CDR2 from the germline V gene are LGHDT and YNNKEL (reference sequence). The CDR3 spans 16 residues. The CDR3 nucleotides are TGTGCCAGCAGCCAAGGCACGGGTAGTATCACATATACGCAGTATTTT. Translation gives CASSQGTGSITYTQYF.

The CDR3 sequence: CASSLAGGFGELFF. CDR3 DNA sequence: TGTGCCAGTAGTTTAGCGGGAGGGTTCGGGGAGCTGTTTTTT. The genes are TRBV19 and TRBJ2-2; TRBD2 aligns across 11 bases. The germline V gene encodes CDR1 LNHDA and CDR2 SQIVND (reference sequence). V shed 5 bases and J 7 bases; nucleotides not matched to a gene: 3. The CDR3 loop spans 14 amino acids.

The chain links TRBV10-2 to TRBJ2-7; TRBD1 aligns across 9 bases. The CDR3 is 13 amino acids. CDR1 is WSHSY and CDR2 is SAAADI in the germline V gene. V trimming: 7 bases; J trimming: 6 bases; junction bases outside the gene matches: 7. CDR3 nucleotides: TGCGCCAGCAATGGACAGGGGACCTCCGAGCAGTACTTC. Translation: CASNGQGTSEQYF.

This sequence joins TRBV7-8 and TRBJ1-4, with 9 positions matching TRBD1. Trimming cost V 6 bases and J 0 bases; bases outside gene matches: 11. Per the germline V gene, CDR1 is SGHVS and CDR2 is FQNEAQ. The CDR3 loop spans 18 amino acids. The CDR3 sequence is CASSFGSRQGATNEKLFF. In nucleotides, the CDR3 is TGTGCCAGCAGTTTCGGATCTAGACAGGGGGCAACTAATGAAAAACTGTTTTTT.

The CDR3 DNA reads as TGTGCCAGCAGAGTTAGCGGGGGGAGTACAGATACGCAGTATTTT. This encodes CASRVSGGSTDTQYF. The gene calls are TRBV6-6 and TRBJ2-3; 10 bases fit TRBD2. Germline CDR1 reads MNHNY; CDR2 reads SVGAGI (reference sequence). CDR3 length: 15 residues. J was trimmed by 3 bases and V by 6 bases; bases with no gene match: 6.

Here the CDR3 reads CASRGQDNTEAFF. The CDR3 DNA sequence: TGTGCCAGCAGGGGACAGGACAACACTGAAGCTTTCTTT. The chain has TRBV12-3 or TRBV12-4 and TRBJ1-1; 8 nucleotides match TRBD1. The CDR3 spans 13 residues. Trimming took 6 bases from V and 2 from J; bases not matched to a gene: 2.

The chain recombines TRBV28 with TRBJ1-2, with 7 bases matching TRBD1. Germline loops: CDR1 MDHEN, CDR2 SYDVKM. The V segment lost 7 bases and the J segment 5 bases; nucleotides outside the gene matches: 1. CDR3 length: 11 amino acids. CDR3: CASTTGYGYTF. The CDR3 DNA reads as TGTGCCAGCACGACAGGGTATGGCTACACCTTC.

In DNA form, the CDR3 reads TGTGCCAGCAGCTTAGAACAGGGCAATCAGCCCCAGCATTTT. Translation gives CASSLEQGNQPQHF. The chain employs TRBV7-2 and TRBJ1-5; TRBD1 is a possible D gene (5 bases). This CDR3 is 14 amino acids long. Trimming stripped 1 base from V and 2 bases from J, with 6 bases between. Germline assignment: CDR1 SGHTA and CDR2 FQGNSA.

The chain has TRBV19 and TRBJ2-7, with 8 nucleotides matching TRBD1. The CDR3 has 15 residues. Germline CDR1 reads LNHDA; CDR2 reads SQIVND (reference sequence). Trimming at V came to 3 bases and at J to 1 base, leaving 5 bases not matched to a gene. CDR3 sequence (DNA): TGTGCCAGTAGTATTGGTACAGGGGGGTCCTACGAGCAGTACTTC. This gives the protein CASSIGTGGSYEQYF.

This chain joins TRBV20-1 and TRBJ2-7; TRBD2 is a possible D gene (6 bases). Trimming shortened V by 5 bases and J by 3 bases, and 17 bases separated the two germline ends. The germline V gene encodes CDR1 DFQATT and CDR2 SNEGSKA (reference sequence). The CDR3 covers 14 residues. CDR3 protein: CSAGGGVANYEQYF. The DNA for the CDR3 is TGCAGTGCTGGTGGCGGGGTAGCAAACTACGAGCAGTACTTC.

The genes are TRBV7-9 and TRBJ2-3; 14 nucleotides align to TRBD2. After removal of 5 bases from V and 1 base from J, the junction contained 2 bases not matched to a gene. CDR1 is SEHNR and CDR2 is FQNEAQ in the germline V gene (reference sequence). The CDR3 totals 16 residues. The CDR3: CASSLGLAGGTDTQYF. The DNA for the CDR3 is TGTGCCAGCAGCCTGGGACTAGCGGGAGGCACAGATACGCAGTATTTT.

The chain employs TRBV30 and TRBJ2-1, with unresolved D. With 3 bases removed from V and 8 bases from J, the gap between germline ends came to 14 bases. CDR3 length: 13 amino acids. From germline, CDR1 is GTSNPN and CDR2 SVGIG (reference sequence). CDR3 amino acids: CAWSLNGPDEQFF. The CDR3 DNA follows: TGTGCCTGGAGCCTAAATGGGCCGGATGAGCAGTTCTTC.

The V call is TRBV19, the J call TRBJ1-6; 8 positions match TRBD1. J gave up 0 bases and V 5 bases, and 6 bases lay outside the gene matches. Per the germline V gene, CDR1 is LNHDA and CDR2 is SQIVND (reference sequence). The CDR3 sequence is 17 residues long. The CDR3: CASSPRQGSSYNSPLHF. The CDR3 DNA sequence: TGTGCCAGTAGTCCACGACAGGGGAGCTCCTATAATTCACCCCTCCACTTT.

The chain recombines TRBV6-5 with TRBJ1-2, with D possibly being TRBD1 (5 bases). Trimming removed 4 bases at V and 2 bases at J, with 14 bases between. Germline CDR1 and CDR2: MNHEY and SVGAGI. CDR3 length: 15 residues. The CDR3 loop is CASSSYSTGNYGYTF. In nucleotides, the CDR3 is TGTGCCAGCAGTTCTTATTCCACAGGAAACTATGGCTACACCTTC.

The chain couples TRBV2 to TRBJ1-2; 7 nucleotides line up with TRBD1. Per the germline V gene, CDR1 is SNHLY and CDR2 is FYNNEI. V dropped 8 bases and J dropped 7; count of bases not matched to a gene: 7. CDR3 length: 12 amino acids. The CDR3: CASRVPGGGYTF. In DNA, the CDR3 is TGTGCCAGCCGGGTTCCAGGGGGTGGCTACACCTTC.

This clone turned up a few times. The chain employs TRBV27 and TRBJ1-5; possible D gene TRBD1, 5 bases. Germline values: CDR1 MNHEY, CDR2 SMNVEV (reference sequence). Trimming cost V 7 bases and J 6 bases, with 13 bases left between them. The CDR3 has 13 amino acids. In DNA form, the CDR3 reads TGTGCCAGCATTGGACTCGGGGGTCAGCCCCAGCATTTT. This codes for CASIGLGGQPQHF.

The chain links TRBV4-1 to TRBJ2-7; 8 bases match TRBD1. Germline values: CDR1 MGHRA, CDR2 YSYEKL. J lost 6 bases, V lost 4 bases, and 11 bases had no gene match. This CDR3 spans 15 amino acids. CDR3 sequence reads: CASSRETDRAGEQYF. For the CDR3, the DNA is TGCGCCAGCAGCCGAGAGACGGACAGGGCCGGCGAGCAGTACTTC.